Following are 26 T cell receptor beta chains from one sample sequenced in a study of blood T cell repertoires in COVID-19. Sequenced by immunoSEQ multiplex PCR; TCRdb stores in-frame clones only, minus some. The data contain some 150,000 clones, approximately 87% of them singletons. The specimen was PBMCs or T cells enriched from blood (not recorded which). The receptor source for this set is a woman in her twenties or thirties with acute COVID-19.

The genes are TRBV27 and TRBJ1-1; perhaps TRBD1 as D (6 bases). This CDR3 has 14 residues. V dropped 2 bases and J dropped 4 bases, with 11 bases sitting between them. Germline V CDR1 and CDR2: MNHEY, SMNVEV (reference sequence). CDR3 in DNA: TGTGCCAGCAGTTTAGGGGGCGCGGTCACTGAAGCTTTCTTT. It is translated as CASSLGGAVTEAFF.

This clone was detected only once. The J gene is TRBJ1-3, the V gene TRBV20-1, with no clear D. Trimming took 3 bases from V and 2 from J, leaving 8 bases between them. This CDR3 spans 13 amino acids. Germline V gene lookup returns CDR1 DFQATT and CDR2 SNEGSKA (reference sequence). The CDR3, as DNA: TGCAGTGCTAGTGGAGGCGCTGGAAACACCATATATTTT. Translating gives CSASGGAGNTIYF.

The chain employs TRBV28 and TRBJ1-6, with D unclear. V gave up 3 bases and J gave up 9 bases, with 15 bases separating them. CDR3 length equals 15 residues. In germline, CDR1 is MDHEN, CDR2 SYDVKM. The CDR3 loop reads CASSFDRGVGSPLHF. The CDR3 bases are TGTGCCAGCAGTTTCGATCGAGGAGTCGGTTCACCCCTCCACTTT.

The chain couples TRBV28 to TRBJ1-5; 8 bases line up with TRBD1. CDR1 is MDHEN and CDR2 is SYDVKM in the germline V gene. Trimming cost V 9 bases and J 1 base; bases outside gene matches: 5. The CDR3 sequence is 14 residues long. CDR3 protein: CARDTGGSNQPQHF. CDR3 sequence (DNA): TGTGCCAGAGACACAGGGGGAAGCAATCAGCCCCAGCATTTT.

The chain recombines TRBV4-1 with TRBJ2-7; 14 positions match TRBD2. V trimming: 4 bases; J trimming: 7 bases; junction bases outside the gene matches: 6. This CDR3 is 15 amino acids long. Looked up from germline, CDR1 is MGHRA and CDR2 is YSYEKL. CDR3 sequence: CASSRGTSGSWEQYF. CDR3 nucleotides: TGCGCCAGCAGCCGGGGGACTAGCGGGAGTTGGGAGCAGTACTTC.

The CDR3 region is CASSLEMAGGRIYEQYF. CDR3 bases: TGTGCCAGCAGCTTGGAGATGGCTGGCGGGAGGATCTATGAGCAGTACTTC. V gene TRBV5-6 combines with J gene TRBJ2-7, with TRBD2 matching over 8 bases. CDR3 length: 17 amino acids. The ends lost 0 bases at V and 7 bases at J; junction bases unmatched: 15. Germline assignment: CDR1 SGHDT and CDR2 YYEEEE.

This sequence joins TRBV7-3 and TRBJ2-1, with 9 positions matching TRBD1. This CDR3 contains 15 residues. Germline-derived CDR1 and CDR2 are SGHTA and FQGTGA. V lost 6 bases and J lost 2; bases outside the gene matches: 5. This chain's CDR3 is CASSPQGAPYNEQFF. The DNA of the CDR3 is TGTGCCAGCAGTCCACAGGGGGCCCCCTACAATGAGCAGTTCTTC.

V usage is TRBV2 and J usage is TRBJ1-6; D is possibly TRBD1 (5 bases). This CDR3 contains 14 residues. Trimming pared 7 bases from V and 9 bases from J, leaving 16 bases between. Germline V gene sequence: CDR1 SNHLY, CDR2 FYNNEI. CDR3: CASIRALPGSPLHF. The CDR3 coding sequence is TGTGCCAGCATCAGGGCTCTACCCGGTTCACCCCTCCACTTT.

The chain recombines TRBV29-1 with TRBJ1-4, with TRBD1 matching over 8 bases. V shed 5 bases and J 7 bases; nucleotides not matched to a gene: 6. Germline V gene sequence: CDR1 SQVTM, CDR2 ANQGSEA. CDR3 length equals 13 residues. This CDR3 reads CSVSGTGLEKLFF. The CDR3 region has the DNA TGCAGCGTTTCCGGGACAGGCCTTGAAAAACTGTTTTTT.

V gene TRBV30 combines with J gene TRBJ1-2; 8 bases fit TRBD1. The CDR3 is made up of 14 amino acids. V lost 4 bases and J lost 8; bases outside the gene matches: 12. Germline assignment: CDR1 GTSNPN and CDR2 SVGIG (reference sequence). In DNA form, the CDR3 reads TGTGCCTGGACAAATACAAACAGGGGGGGCGGCTACACCTTC. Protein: CAWTNTNRGGGYTF.

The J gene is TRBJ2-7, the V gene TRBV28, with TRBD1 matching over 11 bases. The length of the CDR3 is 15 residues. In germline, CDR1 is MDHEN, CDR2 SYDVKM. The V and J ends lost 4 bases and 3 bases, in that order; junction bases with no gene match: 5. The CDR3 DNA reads TGTGCCAGCAGTTCCGGGACAGGGGGGATCTACGAGCAGTACTTC. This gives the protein CASSSGTGGIYEQYF.

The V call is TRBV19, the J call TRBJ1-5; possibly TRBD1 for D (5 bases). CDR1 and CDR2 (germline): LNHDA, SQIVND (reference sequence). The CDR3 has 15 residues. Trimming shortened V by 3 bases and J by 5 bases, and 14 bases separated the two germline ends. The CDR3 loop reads CASSIIQALDQPQHF. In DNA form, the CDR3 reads TGTGCCAGTAGTATTATACAGGCCTTGGATCAGCCCCAGCATTTT.

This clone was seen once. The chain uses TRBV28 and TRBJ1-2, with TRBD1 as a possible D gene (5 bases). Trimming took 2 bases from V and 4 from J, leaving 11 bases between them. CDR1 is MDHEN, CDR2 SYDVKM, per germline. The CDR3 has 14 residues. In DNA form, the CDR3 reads TGTGCCAGCAGTTTAGGCAGGGCTACCTATGGCTACACCTTC. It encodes CASSLGRATYGYTF.

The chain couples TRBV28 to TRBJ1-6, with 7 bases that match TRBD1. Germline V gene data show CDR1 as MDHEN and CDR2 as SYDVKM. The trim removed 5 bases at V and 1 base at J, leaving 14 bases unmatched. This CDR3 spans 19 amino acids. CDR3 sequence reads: CASSATGRFVVSYNSPLHF. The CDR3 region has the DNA TGTGCCAGCAGTGCGACAGGGAGGTTCGTGGTGTCCTATAATTCACCCCTCCACTTT.

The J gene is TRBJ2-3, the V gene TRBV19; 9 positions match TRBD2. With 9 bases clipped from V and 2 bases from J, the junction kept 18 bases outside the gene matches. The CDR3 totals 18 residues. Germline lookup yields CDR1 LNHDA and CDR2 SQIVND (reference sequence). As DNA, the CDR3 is TGTGCCAGCACCCCTTGGGCTAGCGGGGCCCCGGACACAGATACGCAGTATTTT. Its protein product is CASTPWASGAPDTDTQYF. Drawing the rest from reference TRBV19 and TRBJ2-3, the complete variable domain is DGGITQSPKYLFRKEGQNVTLSCEQNLNHDAMYWYRQDPGQGLRLIYYSQIVNDFQKGDIAEGYSVSREKKESFPLTVTSAQKNPTAFYLCASTPWASGAPDTDTQYFGPGTRLTVL.

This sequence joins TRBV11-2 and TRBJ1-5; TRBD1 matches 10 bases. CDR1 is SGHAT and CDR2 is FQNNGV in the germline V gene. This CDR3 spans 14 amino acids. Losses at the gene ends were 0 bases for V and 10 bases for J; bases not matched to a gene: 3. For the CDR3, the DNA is TGTGCCAGCAGCTTAGAGGACAGGGGGGAACCCCAGCATTTT. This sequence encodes CASSLEDRGEPQHF.

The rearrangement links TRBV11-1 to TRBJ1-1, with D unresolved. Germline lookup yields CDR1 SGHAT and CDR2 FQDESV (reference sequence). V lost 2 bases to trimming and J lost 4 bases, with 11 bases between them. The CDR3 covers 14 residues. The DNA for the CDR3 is TGTGCCAGCAGCTTACAAGGCGGGAGCACTGAAGCTTTCTTT. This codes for CASSLQGGSTEAFF. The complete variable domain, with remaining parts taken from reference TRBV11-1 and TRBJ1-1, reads EAEVAQSPRYKITEKSQAVAFWCDPISGHATLYWYRQILGQGPELLVQFQDESVVDDSQLPKDRFSAERLKGVDSTLKIQPAELGDSAMYLCASSLQGGSTEAFFGQGTRLTVV.

Here the CDR3 DNA reads TGTGCCTGGAGTGGACTAGCGGGGCGAGTTACCTACAATGAGCAGTTCTTC. This sequence encodes CAWSGLAGRVTYNEQFF. The V and J genes are TRBV30 and TRBJ2-1, with 11 positions matching TRBD2. The CDR3 length is 17 residues. Germline trimming cut 1 base from V and 2 bases from J; bases unmatched to any gene: 7. Germline V gene lookup returns CDR1 GTSNPN and CDR2 SVGIG (reference sequence).

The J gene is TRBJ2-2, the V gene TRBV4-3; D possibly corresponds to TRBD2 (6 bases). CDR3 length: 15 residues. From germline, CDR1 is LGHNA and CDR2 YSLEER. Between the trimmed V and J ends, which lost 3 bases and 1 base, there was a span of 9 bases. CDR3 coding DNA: TGCGCCAGCAGCCAGGAGGGGAGGAACACCGGGGAGCTGTTTTTT. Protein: CASSQEGRNTGELFF.

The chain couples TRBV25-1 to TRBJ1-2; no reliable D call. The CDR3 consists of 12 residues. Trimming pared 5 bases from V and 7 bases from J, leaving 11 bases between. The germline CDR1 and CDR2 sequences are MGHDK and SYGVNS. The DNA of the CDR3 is TGTGCCAGCAGTAGCTCGTTCCTTGGCTACACCTTC. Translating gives CASSSSFLGYTF.

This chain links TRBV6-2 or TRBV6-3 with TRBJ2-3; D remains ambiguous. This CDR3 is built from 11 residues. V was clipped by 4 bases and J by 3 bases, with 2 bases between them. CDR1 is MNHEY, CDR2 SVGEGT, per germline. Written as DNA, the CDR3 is TGTGCCAGCAGTTCGACAGATACGCAGTATTTT. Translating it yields CASSSTDTQYF.

CDR3 amino acids: CASMDRRNYGYTF. CDR3 coding DNA: TGTGCCTCCATGGACAGGAGAAACTATGGCTACACCTTC. This chain links TRBV30 with TRBJ1-2, with 7 nucleotides matching TRBD1. The germline CDR1 and CDR2 sequences are GTSNPN and SVGIG (reference sequence). CDR3 length: 13 amino acids. Trimming took 7 bases from V and 2 from J; bases not matched to a gene: 7.

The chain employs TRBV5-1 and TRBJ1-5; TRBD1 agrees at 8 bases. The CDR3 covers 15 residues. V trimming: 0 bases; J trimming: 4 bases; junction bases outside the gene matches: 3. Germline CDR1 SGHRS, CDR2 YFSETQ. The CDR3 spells CASSLGGQANQPQHF. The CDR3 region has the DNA TGCGCCAGCAGCTTGGGGGGACAGGCAAATCAGCCCCAGCATTTT.

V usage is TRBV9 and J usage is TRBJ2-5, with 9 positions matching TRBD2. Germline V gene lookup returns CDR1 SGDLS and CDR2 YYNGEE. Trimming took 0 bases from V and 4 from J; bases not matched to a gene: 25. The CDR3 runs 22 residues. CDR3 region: CASSVVCAIGTSFFRQAETQYF. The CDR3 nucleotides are TGTGCCAGCAGCGTAGTATGCGCGATCGGGACTAGCTTTTTTCGTCAGGCAGAGACCCAGTACTTC. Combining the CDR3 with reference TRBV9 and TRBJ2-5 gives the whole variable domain DSGVTQTPKHLITATGQRVTLRCSPRSGDLSVYWYQQSLDQGLQFLIQYYNGEERAKGNILERFSAQQFPDLHSELNLSSLELGDSALYFCASSVVCAIGTSFFRQAETQYFGPGTRLLVL.

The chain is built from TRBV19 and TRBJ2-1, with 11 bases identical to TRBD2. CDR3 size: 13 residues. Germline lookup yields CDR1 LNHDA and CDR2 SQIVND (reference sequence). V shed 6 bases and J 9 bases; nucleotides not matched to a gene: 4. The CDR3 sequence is CASSLAGGAEQFF. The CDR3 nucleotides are TGTGCCAGTAGCCTAGCGGGAGGCGCTGAGCAGTTCTTC.

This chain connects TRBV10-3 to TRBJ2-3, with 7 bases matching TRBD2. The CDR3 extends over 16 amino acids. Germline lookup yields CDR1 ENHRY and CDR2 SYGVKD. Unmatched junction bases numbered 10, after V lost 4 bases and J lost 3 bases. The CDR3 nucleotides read TGTGCCATCAGTGGATACGGTCGGGGAGGGACAGATACGCAGTATTTT. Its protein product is CAISGYGRGGTDTQYF.